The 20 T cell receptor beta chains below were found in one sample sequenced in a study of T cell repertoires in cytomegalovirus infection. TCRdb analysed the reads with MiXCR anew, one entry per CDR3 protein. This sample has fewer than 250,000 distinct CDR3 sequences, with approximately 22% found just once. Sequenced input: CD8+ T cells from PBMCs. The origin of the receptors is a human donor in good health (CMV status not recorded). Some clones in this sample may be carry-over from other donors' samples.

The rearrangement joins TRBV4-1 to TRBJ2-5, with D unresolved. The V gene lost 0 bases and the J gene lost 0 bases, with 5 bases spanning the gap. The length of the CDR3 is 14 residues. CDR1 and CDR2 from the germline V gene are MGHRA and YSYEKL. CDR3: CASSQDPYQETQYF. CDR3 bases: TGCGCCAGCAGCCAAGACCCGTACCAAGAGACCCAGTACTTC.

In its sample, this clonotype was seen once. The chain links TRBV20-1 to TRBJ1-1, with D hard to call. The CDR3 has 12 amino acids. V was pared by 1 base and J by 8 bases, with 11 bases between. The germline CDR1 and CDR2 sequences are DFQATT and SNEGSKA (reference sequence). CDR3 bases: TGCAGTGCTAGAGGACTGACTCCCGAAGCTTTCTTT. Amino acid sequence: CSARGLTPEAFF.

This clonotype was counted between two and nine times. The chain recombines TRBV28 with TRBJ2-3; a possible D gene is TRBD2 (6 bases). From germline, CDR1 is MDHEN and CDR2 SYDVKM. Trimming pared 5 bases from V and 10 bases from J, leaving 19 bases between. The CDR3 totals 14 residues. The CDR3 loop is CASSRGPSGEAQYF. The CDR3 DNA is TGTGCCAGCAGTCGGGGACCGTCGGGAGAGGCGCAGTATTTT. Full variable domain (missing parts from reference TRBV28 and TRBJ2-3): DVKVTQSSRYLVKRTGEKVFLECVQDMDHENMFWYRQDPGLGLRLIYFSYDVKMKEKGDIPEGYSVSREKKERFSLILESASTNQTSMYLCASSRGPSGEAQYFGPGTRLTVL.

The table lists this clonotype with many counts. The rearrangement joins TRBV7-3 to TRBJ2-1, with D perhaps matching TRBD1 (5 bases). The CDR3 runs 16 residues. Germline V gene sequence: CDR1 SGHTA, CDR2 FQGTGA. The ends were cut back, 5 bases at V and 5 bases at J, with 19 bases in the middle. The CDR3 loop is CASSLGVGIRNNEQFF. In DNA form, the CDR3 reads TGTGCCAGCAGCCTAGGGGTTGGGATCCGTAACAATGAGCAGTTCTTC.

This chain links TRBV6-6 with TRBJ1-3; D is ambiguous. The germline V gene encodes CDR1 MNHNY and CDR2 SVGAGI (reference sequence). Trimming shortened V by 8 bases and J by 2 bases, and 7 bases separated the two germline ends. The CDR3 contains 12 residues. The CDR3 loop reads CASEPPGNTIYF. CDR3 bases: TGTGCCAGCGAACCGCCTGGAAACACCATATATTTT.

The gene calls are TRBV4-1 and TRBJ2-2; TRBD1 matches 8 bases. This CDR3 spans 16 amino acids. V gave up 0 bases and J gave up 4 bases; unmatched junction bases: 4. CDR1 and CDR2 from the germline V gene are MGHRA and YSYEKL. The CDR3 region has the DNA TGCGCCAGCAGCCAAGAAGGGACAGGAGGCACCGGGGAGCTGTTTTTT. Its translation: CASSQEGTGGTGELFF.

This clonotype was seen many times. For the CDR3, the DNA is TGTGCCAGCCCCGCGGCGACGGGGAGCTCCTACAATGAGCAGTTCTTC. Its protein is CASPAATGSSYNEQFF. This chain joins TRBV7-9 and TRBJ2-1; D may be TRBD2 (5 bases). This CDR3 is built from 16 residues. Germline CDR1 SEHNR, CDR2 FQNEAQ (reference sequence). V lost 8 bases to trimming and J lost 0 bases, with 17 bases between them.

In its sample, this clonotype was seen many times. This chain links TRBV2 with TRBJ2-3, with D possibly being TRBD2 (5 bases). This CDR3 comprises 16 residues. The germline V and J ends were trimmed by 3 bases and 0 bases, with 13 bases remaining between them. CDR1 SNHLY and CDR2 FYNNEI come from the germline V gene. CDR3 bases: TGTGCCAGCAGTGAGTCCCTAGCCGTTAGCACAGATACGCAGTATTTT. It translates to CASSESLAVSTDTQYF.

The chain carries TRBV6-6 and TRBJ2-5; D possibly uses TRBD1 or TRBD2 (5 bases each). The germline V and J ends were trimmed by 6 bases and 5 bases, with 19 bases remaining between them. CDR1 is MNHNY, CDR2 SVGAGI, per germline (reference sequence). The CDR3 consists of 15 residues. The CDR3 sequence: CASSPEGPSGETQYF. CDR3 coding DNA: TGTGCCAGCAGCCCCGAGGGACCTTCAGGGGAGACCCAGTACTTC.

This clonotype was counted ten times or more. CDR3 residues: CASSSLGRQETQYF. The CDR3 nucleotides read TGTGCCAGCAGCTCACTCGGGCGGCAAGAGACCCAGTACTTC. The chain employs TRBV7-6 and TRBJ2-5; D remains ambiguous. Trimming stripped 4 bases from V and 2 bases from J, with 11 bases between. This CDR3 contains 14 residues. Per the germline V gene, CDR1 is SGHVS and CDR2 is FNYEAQ.

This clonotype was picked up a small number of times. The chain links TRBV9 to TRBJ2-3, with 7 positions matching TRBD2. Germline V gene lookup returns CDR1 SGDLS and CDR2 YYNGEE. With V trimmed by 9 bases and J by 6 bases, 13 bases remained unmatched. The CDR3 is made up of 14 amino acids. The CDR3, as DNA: TGTGCCACCAGAGTAGCGGGCCCCAATGATACGCAGTATTTT. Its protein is CATRVAGPNDTQYF.

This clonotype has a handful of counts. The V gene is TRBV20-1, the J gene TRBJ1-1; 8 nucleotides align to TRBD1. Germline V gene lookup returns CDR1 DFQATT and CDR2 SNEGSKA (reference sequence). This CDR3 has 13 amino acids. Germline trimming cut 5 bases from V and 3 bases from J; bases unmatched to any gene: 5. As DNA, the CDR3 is TGCAGTGCTGGGGACAGGTTATACACTGAAGCTTTCTTT. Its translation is CSAGDRLYTEAFF.

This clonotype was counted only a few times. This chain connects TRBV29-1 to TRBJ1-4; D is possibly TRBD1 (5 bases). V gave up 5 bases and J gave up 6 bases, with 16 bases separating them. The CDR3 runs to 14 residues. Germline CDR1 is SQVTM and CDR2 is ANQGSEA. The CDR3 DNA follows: TGCAGCGTTTTCTTCGGGGGGTCGGATGAAAAACTGTTTTTT. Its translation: CSVFFGGSDEKLFF.

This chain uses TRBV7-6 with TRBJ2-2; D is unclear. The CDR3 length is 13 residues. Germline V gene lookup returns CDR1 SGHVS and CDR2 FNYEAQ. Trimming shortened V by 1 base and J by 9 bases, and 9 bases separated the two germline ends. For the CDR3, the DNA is TGTGCCAGCAGCTTAGATTCCTCCTGGGAGCTGTTTTTT. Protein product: CASSLDSSWELFF.

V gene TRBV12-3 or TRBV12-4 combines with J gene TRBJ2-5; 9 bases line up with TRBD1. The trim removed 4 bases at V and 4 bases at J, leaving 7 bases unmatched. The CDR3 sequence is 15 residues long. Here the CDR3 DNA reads TGTGCCAGCAGTTACCTTGGGACAGGGCTAGAGACCCAGTACTTC. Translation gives CASSYLGTGLETQYF.

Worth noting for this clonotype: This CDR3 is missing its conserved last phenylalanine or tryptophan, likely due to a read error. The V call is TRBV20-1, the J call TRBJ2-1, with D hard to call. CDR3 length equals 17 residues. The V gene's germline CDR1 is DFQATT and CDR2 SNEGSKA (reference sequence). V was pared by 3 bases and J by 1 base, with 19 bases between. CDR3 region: CSASRLLELLSYNEQFI. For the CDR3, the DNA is TGCAGTGCTAGTCGATTGCTCGAGCTGCTGTCCTACAATGAGCAGTTCATC.

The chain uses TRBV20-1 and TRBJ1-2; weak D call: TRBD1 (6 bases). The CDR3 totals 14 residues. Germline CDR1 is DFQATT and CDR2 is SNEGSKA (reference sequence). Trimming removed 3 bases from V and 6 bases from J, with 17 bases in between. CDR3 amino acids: CSARGDTDIDGYTF. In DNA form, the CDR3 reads TGCAGTGCTAGGGGGGACACGGATATTGATGGCTACACCTTC.

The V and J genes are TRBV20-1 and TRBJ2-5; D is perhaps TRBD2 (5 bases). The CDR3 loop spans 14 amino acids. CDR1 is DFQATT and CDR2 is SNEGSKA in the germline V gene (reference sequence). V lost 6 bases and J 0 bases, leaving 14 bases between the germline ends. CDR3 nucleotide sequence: TGCAGTGCCCACACAGAAGCGGACCAAGAGACCCAGTACTTC. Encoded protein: CSAHTEADQETQYF.

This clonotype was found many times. Here the CDR3 reads CSGAGALPSYNEQFF. For the CDR3, the DNA is TGCAGCGGCGCGGGGGCCCTACCTTCCTACAATGAGCAGTTCTTC. V is TRBV29-1 and J is TRBJ2-1; possible D gene TRBD2, 7 bases. CDR3 length: 15 amino acids. With 7 bases removed from V and 1 base from J, the gap between germline ends came to 17 bases. Germline CDR1 and CDR2: SQVTM and ANQGSEA.

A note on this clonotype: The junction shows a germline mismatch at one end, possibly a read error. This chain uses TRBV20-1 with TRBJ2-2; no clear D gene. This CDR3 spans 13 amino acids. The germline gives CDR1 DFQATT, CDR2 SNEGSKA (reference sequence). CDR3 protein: CRAKAANTGELFF. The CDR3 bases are TGCAGGGCTAAGGCAGCGAACACCGGGGAGCTGTTTTTT.